The TCR beta chain described here comes from a study of blood T cell repertoires in COVID-19 (dated by TCRdb to the early 2020s). Regarding the research as a whole: Samples from collaborators originated in the United States, Italy and Spain and spanned both the acute and convalescent phases of COVID-19. The prospective study material was composed of cDNA or gDNA derived from T cells, B-cell-depleted T cells, or PBMCs. Subjects who had been exposed to COVID-19, were actively infected with it, or had recovered from it provided the deeply sampled blood TCRbeta repertoires that made up the dataset. The repertoires were made available in a free public database intended to serve as a resource for research on the immune response to SARS-CoV-2. The samples were drawn from two sources: the first 160 participants of the ongoing ImmuneRACE study, and 1,200 or so subjects contributed by 6 global collaborators. The sample metadata nearly always contained a de-identified subject ID, COVID-19 status, age in years and sex. Where available, HLA class I and class II types were taken from metadata supplied by the sample provider and were not determined by assay-based typing.

TCRbeta CDR3 regions were amplified from genomic DNA using the immunoSEQ Assay, a bias-controlled multiplex PCR. The paper's processing steps were these. The number of nucleated cells in each sample was estimated from the amplification of reference gene primers within the assay. To quantify the absolute abundance of each unique TCRbeta CDR3 rearrangement, sequence reads were collapsed and filtered. Productive Simpson clonality was computed per sample as the square root of Simpson's diversity index over productive rearrangements. TCRdb re-hosts the immuneACCESS table, in-frame sequences only. Its copies lack some clones; in the studies checked, an unresolved V gene accounts for under half of them, and the cause for the rest is not known. V, J and clone size are those of that table, while D and trimming were read from the DNA. For this sample there are around 200,000 clones; 83% appear just once. In total, the top ten clones hold about 2.7% of the sample.

This clone was seen just once. What antigen it recognizes has not been identified. No base quality values were provided; no much bigger clone lies one nucleotide off. Collaborating institutions collected whole blood in K2EDTA tubes following their own protocols. For TCRbeta analysis, collaborators shipped samples in one of three forms: frozen whole blood, isolated PBMCs, or DNA extracted from either of those sample types. In the germline V gene, CDR1 corresponds to MNHNS and CDR2 to SASEGT. V drops 2 bases and J drops 3 bases, leaving 10 bases in between. Including cysteine and phenylalanine, the CDR3 has 15 amino acids. The only DNA kept is the CDR3, 45 bases in frame from the first base. Findings and caveats that apply to the study as a whole: Clinical and demographic metadata were provided uncurated, with the amount varying by source and participant.

What was sequenced was peripheral blood. The receptor's source is a woman between 35 and 50 years old with active or convalescent COVID-19. The chain couples TRBV6-1 to TRBJ2-2; the best D guess is TRBD2, with 6 bases matching. The DNA is as follows: TGTGCCAGCAGTGAACGGGGGTTCGACACCGGGGAGCTGTTTTTT. This is translated as CASSERGFDTGELFF.